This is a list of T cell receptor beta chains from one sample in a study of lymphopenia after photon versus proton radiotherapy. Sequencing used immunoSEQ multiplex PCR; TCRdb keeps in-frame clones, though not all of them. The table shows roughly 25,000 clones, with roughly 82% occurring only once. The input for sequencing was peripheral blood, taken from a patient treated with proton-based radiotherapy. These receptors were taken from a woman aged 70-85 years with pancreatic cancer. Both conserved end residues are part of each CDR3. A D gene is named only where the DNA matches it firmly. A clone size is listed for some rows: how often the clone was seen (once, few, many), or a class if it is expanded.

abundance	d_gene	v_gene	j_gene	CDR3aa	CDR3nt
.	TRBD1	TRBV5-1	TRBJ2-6	CASSLGQGPGANVLTF	TGCGCCAGCAGCTTGGGACAGGGCCCTGGGGCCAACGTCCTGACTTTC
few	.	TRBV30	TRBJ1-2	CAWSPNQANYGYTF	TGTGCCTGGAGTCCAAATCAGGCGAACTATGGCTACACCTTC
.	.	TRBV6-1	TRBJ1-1	CASTGEPMNTEAFF	TGTGCCAGCACCGGGGAGCCGATGAACACTGAAGCTTTCTTT
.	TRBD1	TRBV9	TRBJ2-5	CASSAGGAGQETQYF	TGTGCCAGCAGCGCAGGGGGCGCGGGGCAAGAGACCCAGTACTTC
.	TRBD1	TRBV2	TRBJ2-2	CASSPTAGTGGMRTGELFF	TGTGCCAGCAGTCCGACAGCAGGGACAGGGGGCATGAGAACCGGGGAGCTGTTTTTT
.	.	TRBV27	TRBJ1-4	CASSLFGRGATNEKLFF	TGTGCCAGCAGTTTATTCGGAAGAGGGGCAACTAATGAAAAACTGTTTTTT
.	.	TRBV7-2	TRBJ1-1	CASSLAMGVRGTEAFF	TGTGCCAGCAGCTTAGCGATGGGGGTCAGGGGCACTGAAGCTTTCTTT
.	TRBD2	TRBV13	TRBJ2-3	CASSLIRTLTSGRDTQYF	TGTGCCAGCAGCTTAATCCGAACTCTGACTAGCGGGAGAGATACGCAGTATTTT
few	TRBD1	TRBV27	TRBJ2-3	CASSLAEDRVNTQYF	TGTGCCAGCAGTTTAGCCGAGGACAGGGTGAATACGCAGTATTTT
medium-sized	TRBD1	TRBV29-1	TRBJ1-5	CSVGTGLNQPQHF	TGCAGCGTCGGGACAGGGCTCAATCAGCCCCAGCATTTT
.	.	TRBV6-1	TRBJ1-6	CASSGGPLGLDSPLHF	TGTGCCAGCAGTGGGGGCCCCTTAGGACTGGATTCACCCCTCCACTTT
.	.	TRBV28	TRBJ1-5	CASSFGSSNQPQHF	TGTGCCAGCAGTTTCGGGTCTAGCAATCAGCCCCAGCATTTT
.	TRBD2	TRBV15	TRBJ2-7	CATGEGSYSYEQYF	TGTGCCACCGGGGAGGGGAGCTACAGCTACGAGCAGTACTTC
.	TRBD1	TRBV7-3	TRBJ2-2	CASSSQGAGGELFF	TGTGCCAGCAGCTCACAGGGGGCCGGCGGGGAGCTGTTTTTT